These 11 T cell receptor beta chains originate from one sample sequenced in a study of preoperative IRX-2 immunotherapy in early breast cancer. Assay: immunoSEQ multiplex PCR; the TCRdb copy retains only in-frame clones and omits some. Of about 43,000 clones in the sample, roughly 94% were seen once. Treatment of the sample: preoperative locoregional IRX-2 cytokine immunotherapy. The sample consisted of tumor tissue, taken after IRX-2 immunotherapy. The receptors were sampled from a human donor with breast cancer.

The CDR3 DNA follows: TGTGCCAGCAATGGGGCGGGATGGGGCTACGAGCAGTACTTC. Amino acids: CASNGAGWGYEQYF. The J gene is TRBJ2-7, the V gene TRBV2, with D possibly being TRBD2 (6 bases). This CDR3 is built from 14 residues. The germline CDR1 and CDR2 sequences are SNHLY and FYNNEI. The V end was cut by 7 bases, the J end by 3 bases, with 16 bases between.

The chain uses TRBV5-4 and TRBJ2-3; 8 bases are a match to TRBD2. The CDR3 totals 15 residues. Germline V CDR1 and CDR2: SGHNT, YYREEE (reference sequence). The ends lost 0 bases at V and 4 bases at J; junction bases unmatched: 4. CDR3 sequence: CASSLGSGGADTQYF. Written as DNA, the CDR3 is TGTGCCAGCAGCTTGGGATCGGGGGGGGCAGATACGCAGTATTTT. Drawing the rest from reference TRBV5-4 and TRBJ2-3, the complete variable domain is ETGVTQSPTHLIKTRGQQVTLRCSSQSGHNTVSWYQQALGQGPQFIFQYYREEENGRGNFPPRFSGLQFPNYSSELNVNALELDDSALYLCASSLGSGGADTQYFGPGTRLTVL.

The chain employs TRBV4-1 and TRBJ2-7, with D uncertain. The ends were cut back, 0 bases at V and 3 bases at J, with 3 bases in the middle. The length of the CDR3 is 12 residues. Germline-derived CDR1 and CDR2 are MGHRA and YSYEKL. As DNA, the CDR3 is TGCGCCAGCAGCCAAGATTACTACGAGCAGTACTTC. Translated, it gives CASSQDYYEQYF.

The chain couples TRBV19 to TRBJ1-3; TRBD1 might be the D (6 bases). The V end was cut by 5 bases, the J end by 7 bases, with 15 bases between. Germline CDR1 and CDR2: LNHDA and SQIVND (reference sequence). The length of the CDR3 is 14 residues. CDR3 in DNA: TGTGCCAGTAGTTTAAGAGACAGGCGGAACACCATATATTTT. Translation gives CASSLRDRRNTIYF. The whole variable domain, remainder taken from reference TRBV19 and TRBJ1-3, is DGGITQSPKYLFRKEGQNVTLSCEQNLNHDAMYWYRQDPGQGLRLIYYSQIVNDFQKGDIAEGYSVSREKKESFPLTVTSAQKNPTAFYLCASSLRDRRNTIYFGEGSWLTVV.

The V gene is TRBV19, the J gene TRBJ1-3; D ambiguous. Germline lookup yields CDR1 LNHDA and CDR2 SQIVND (reference sequence). CDR3 length equals 14 residues. The ends were cut back, 10 bases at V and 0 bases at J, with 13 bases in the middle. The CDR3 sequence: CATKVLNSGNTIYF. The CDR3 DNA sequence: TGTGCCACCAAGGTCCTCAACTCTGGAAACACCATATATTTT.

This chain connects TRBV5-1 to TRBJ1-1, with D unclear. From germline, CDR1 is SGHRS and CDR2 YFSETQ. V lost 4 bases and J lost 2, with 12 bases in between. The CDR3 length is 14 residues. The CDR3 sequence: CASSRESSNTEAFF. The CDR3 DNA is TGCGCCAGCAGCCGAGAGTCCTCAAACACTGAAGCTTTCTTT.

V and J are TRBV27 and TRBJ1-1; a possible D gene is TRBD1 (6 bases). V was shortened by 6 bases and J by 0 bases, with 14 bases between the two germline ends. The CDR3 length is 15 residues. Germline V lookup: CDR1 MNHEY, CDR2 SMNVEV (reference sequence). This CDR3 is CASRILRGVNTEAFF. CDR3 coding DNA: TGTGCCAGCAGAATCCTCAGGGGTGTGAACACTGAAGCTTTCTTT.

The chain uses TRBV2 and TRBJ2-1; maybe TRBD1 (6 bases). The CDR3 is 13 amino acids. Germline values: CDR1 SNHLY, CDR2 FYNNEI. V lost 4 bases and J 9 bases, leaving 13 bases between the germline ends. The CDR3 DNA is TGTGCCAGCAGTGGGACAGTCCGAGGTGAGCAGTTCTTC. Its protein product is CASSGTVRGEQFF.

V and J are TRBV7-2 and TRBJ1-1, with 7 bases matching TRBD1. The CDR3 has 17 residues. Per germline, CDR1 SGHTA and CDR2 FQGNSA. V gave up 5 bases and J gave up 0 bases; unmatched junction bases: 12. The CDR3 here is CASSQDRYGDLNTEAFF. In DNA, the CDR3 is TGTGCCAGCAGCCAGGACAGGTACGGGGACTTGAACACTGAAGCTTTCTTT. The entire variable domain, with the rest obtained from reference TRBV7-2 and TRBJ1-1, is as follows: GAGVSQSPSNKVTEKGKDVELRCDPISGHTALYWYRQSLGQGLEFLIYFQGNSAPDKSGLPSDRFSAERTGGSVSTLTIQRTQQEDSAVYLCASSQDRYGDLNTEAFFGQGTRLTVV.

This chain connects TRBV4-3 to TRBJ1-1; no firm D call. This CDR3 spans 16 amino acids. CDR1 LGHNA and CDR2 YSLEER come from the germline V gene. V lost 1 base to trimming and J lost 0 bases, with 12 bases between them. CDR3 bases: TGCGCCAGCAGCCAAGGGGTTGACCGCGTGAACACTGAAGCTTTCTTT. Translated, it gives CASSQGVDRVNTEAFF.

The chain joins TRBV18 to TRBJ2-1; D is possibly TRBD1 (5 bases). The CDR3 extends over 16 amino acids. Germline CDR1 and CDR2: KGHSH and LQKENI. Trimming took off 2 bases at V and 5 bases at J, with 16 bases between the two ends. The CDR3 spells CASSPMPGRRDNEQFF. The CDR3 DNA reads TGTGCCAGCTCACCAATGCCAGGGCGAAGAGACAATGAGCAGTTCTTC.